The rows below give T cell receptor beta chains drawn from one sample of a study of T cell responses to AZD1222 COVID-19 vaccine. Produced via immunoSEQ multiplex PCR; TCRdb's table is partial and in-frame only. This sample has about 140,000 clones; just over 90% occur once, and the top ten carry roughly 9%. The starting material was peripheral blood, obtained on day 0 of AZD1222 vaccination. The receptors come from an adult in good health. Both conserved end residues are part of each CDR3. Each record gives: J gene, V gene, clone size, D gene, CDR3 protein. D genes are given only for firm matches. A clone size is listed for some rows: how often the clone was seen (once, few, many), or a class if it is expanded.

>TRBJ1-2|TRBV19|NA|NA
CASTTGYGYTF
>TRBJ2-7|TRBV5-8|NA|TRBD2
CASSSRLAGSSYEQYF
>TRBJ1-5|TRBV3-1/TRBV3-2|few|NA
CASRLGQGPQHF
>TRBJ2-7|TRBV7-9|few|NA
CASSFFAHEQYF
>TRBJ1-1|TRBV5-1|NA|TRBD1
CASSRQGALNTEAFF
>TRBJ2-1|TRBV24-1|NA|TRBD2
CATSGATSGAYNEQFF
>TRBJ2-5|TRBV7-2|NA|TRBD2
CASSPPRVAGGPGTQYF
>TRBJ2-1|TRBV24-1|NA|NA
CATSDPYNEQFF
>TRBJ2-2|TRBV7-2|NA|NA
CASSFGQGFGGELFF
>TRBJ1-6|TRBV30|NA|NA
CALRGVDNSPLHF
>TRBJ1-1|TRBV30|few|NA
CAWNREAFF
>TRBJ2-1|TRBV7-8|NA|NA
CASSLGVPDNEQFF
>TRBJ1-4|TRBV30|NA|NA
CAWSVIGGAGEKLFF
>TRBJ1-2|TRBV6-5|NA|NA
CASSYSTAQERGYTF
>TRBJ1-1|TRBV7-9|NA|NA
CASSLWGSEAFF
>TRBJ1-4|TRBV30|NA|NA
CAWSKGRIRTNEKLFF
>TRBJ1-6|TRBV30|NA|TRBD1
CAWSVPGGNSPLHF
>TRBJ1-1|TRBV5-6|NA|NA
CASSLLGLSTEAFF
>TRBJ1-3|TRBV28|NA|NA
CASSGDSGNTIYF
>TRBJ1-3|TRBV14|NA|NA
CASRRNRANTIYF
>TRBJ2-7|TRBV27|NA|TRBD1
CASSPDRNLPSYEQYF
>TRBJ2-7|TRBV7-9|NA|TRBD1
CASSPPRGPFDEQYF
>TRBJ2-3|TRBV7-2|NA|TRBD2
CASTRRGGTDTQYF
>TRBJ2-2|TRBV7-2|few|NA
CASSLGEVGELFF
>TRBJ1-5|TRBV19|few|TRBD1
CASSTGQGNQPQHF
>TRBJ2-5|TRBV2|NA|TRBD2
CASRSTSGGAHETQYF
>TRBJ1-2|TRBV2|NA|NA
CASSEGYGYTF
>TRBJ2-3|TRBV19|few|NA
CASSIDPRGKSTDTQYF
>TRBJ1-5|TRBV7-8|NA|NA
CASSHGGGYQPQHF
>TRBJ2-2|TRBV3-1/TRBV3-2|NA|TRBD1
CASSKQRGQIVTGELFF
>TRBJ1-2|TRBV7-6|NA|NA
CASSLTVNDRRKDGYTF
>TRBJ1-6|TRBV23-1|NA|NA
CASSQSSNGAGSPLHF
>TRBJ1-2|TRBV9|NA|NA
CASSVGTLRNYGYTF
>TRBJ2-2|TRBV6-2/TRBV6-3|NA|TRBD1
CASSRDRGTGELFF
>TRBJ2-1|TRBV25-1|few|NA
CASSATNEQFF
>TRBJ2-7|TRBV6-5|NA|NA
CASFEGAGAYEQYF
>TRBJ1-1|TRBV12-5|NA|NA
CASGFGRNMNTEAFF
>TRBJ2-2|TRBV7-8|once|NA
CASSLVGGGAYTGELFF
>TRBJ2-5|TRBV5-6|once|TRBD1
CASSFTGGNGETQYF
>TRBJ1-1|TRBV7-6|medium-sized|NA
CASSLAEGSAEAFF
>TRBJ1-6|TRBV30|NA|NA
CAWKGWDNSPLHF